These 28 T cell receptor beta chains were all obtained from the same sample, sequenced in a study of blood T cell repertoires in COVID-19. The repertoire was sequenced with immunoSEQ multiplex PCR; TCRdb's copy has only in-frame clones and lacks some. The table records under 250,000 clones, more than 70% of them present only once. Sequences were obtained from peripheral blood. The receptor source for this set is a woman aged 30 to 39 with COVID-19, enrolled during active disease.

V usage is TRBV4-3 and J usage is TRBJ1-2; 7 positions agree with TRBD1. Germline V gene lookup returns CDR1 LGHNA and CDR2 YSLEER. The CDR3 is 15 amino acids. The junction had 19 bases not matched to a gene; V was cut back by 4 bases and J by 14 bases. The CDR3, as DNA: TGCGCCAGCAGCCCTAAAGCGGCGGGACAGACCGCGATTACCTTC. It translates to CASSPKAAGQTAITF.

The chain combines TRBV7-9 with TRBJ1-2; the D gene is possibly TRBD1 (5 bases). V lost 3 bases and J 7 bases, leaving 12 bases between the germline ends. This CDR3 spans 13 amino acids. Germline lookup yields CDR1 SEHNR and CDR2 FQNEAQ (reference sequence). The DNA for the CDR3 is TGTGCCAGCAGCTTCGGGGGGGATTTTGGCTACACCTTC. This translates into CASSFGGDFGYTF.

V gene TRBV28 combines with J gene TRBJ1-4; D perhaps matches TRBD1 (6 bases). CDR1 MDHEN and CDR2 SYDVKM come from the germline V gene. The CDR3 covers 14 residues. Trimming stripped 5 bases from V and 7 bases from J, with 14 bases between. The CDR3 DNA follows: TGTGCCAGCAGTACAACAGGGTTGAGTGAAAAACTGTTTTTT. Encoded protein: CASSTTGLSEKLFF.

This chain joins TRBV11-2 and TRBJ1-5; D gene uncertain. In germline, CDR1 is SGHAT, CDR2 FQNNGV. V was shortened by 5 bases and J by 0 bases, with 8 bases between the two germline ends. This CDR3 is 14 amino acids long. The CDR3 protein is CASSPGNSNQPQHF. In DNA form, the CDR3 reads TGTGCCAGCAGCCCAGGCAATAGCAATCAGCCCCAGCATTTT.

This chain joins TRBV19 and TRBJ1-5; 10 bases agree with TRBD1. The CDR3 has 21 residues. V dropped 0 bases and J dropped 0; count of bases not matched to a gene: 14. CDR1 and CDR2 from the germline V gene are LNHDA and SQIVND (reference sequence). The CDR3 here is CASSIDLIARQGASSNQPQHF. The CDR3, as DNA: TGTGCCAGTAGTATAGATCTGATAGCCAGACAGGGGGCGAGTAGCAATCAGCCCCAGCATTTT.

The V and J genes are TRBV2 and TRBJ2-5; 7 nucleotides line up with TRBD2. V lost 0 bases and J lost 9; bases outside the gene matches: 10. This CDR3 comprises 15 residues. Per the germline V gene, CDR1 is SNHLY and CDR2 is FYNNEI. The CDR3 DNA is TGTGCCAGCAGTGAAGCAGCGGGATCCCTTTTGGCCCAGTACTTC. Translating gives CASSEAAGSLLAQYF. The variable domain in full, with the rest retrieved from reference TRBV2 and TRBJ2-5, is EPEVTQTPSHQVTQMGQEVILRCVPISNHLYFYWYRQILGQKVEFLVSFYNNEISEKSEIFDDQFSVERPDGSNFTLKIRSTKLEDSAMYFCASSEAAGSLLAQYFGPGTRLLVL.

Only a few counts were recorded for this clone. The rearrangement joins TRBV19 to TRBJ2-1, with 7 bases identical to TRBD2. The CDR3 consists of 14 residues. The V gene's germline CDR1 is LNHDA and CDR2 SQIVND (reference sequence). V was pared by 6 bases and J by 5 bases, with 7 bases of the junction left unmatched. DNA for the CDR3: TGTGCCAGTAGCCTAGGGACTACCAACAATGAGCAGTTCTTC. This gives the protein CASSLGTTNNEQFF.

This clone was detected only once. The CDR3 DNA reads as TGTGCCAGCAGTTACTCGTACGGGTATAGGTACGAGCAGTACGTC. Its protein is CASSYSYGYRYEQYV. The chain uses TRBV6-2 or TRBV6-3 and TRBJ2-7; D gene unclear. V was cut by 0 bases and J by 4 bases, with 13 bases left in between. CDR3 length: 15 amino acids. From germline, CDR1 is MNHEY and CDR2 SVGEGT.

V and J are TRBV11-3 and TRBJ2-3; TRBD2 agrees at 7 bases. Per germline, CDR1 SGHNT and CDR2 YENEEA. The CDR3 totals 18 residues. V shed 7 bases, J shed 5 bases, and the junction held 21 bases outside the gene matches. The CDR3 is CASTHNVIAGLGEDTQYF. CDR3 nucleotides: TGTGCCAGCACCCATAATGTGATAGCGGGTTTGGGGGAAGATACGCAGTATTTT.

The V and J genes are TRBV3-1 (or the pseudogene TRBV3-2) and TRBJ2-5; D uncertain. Germline V gene data show CDR1 as LGHDT and CDR2 as YNNKEL (reference sequence). The CDR3 contains 14 residues. V lost 4 bases, J lost 0 bases, and 9 bases lay in between. The CDR3 DNA follows: TGTGCCAGCAGCCCAAGCCGGGACCAAGAGACCCAGTACTTC. Translated, it gives CASSPSRDQETQYF.

J is TRBJ2-2 and V is TRBV27; D perhaps matches TRBD1 (6 bases). V was trimmed by 4 bases and J by 3 bases, leaving 18 bases between them. Germline V gene data show CDR1 as MNHEY and CDR2 as SMNVEV (reference sequence). CDR3 length equals 17 residues. This chain's CDR3 is CASSSFSGAQDTGELFF. CDR3 coding DNA: TGTGCCAGCAGTTCTTTCTCAGGGGCGCAGGACACCGGGGAGCTGTTTTTT.

This chain connects TRBV5-6 to TRBJ2-3; tentative D call: TRBD2 (6 bases). The CDR3 contains 15 residues. Germline values: CDR1 SGHDT, CDR2 YYEEEE. Trimming left V 4 bases short and J 1 base short, with 13 bases between. CDR3 in amino acids: CASSLRPGGTDTQYF. In DNA, the CDR3 is TGTGCCAGCAGCCTACGGCCGGGGGGCACAGATACGCAGTATTTT.

With regard to this clone: Other DNA sequences of this sample code for an identical CDR3. CDR3 sequence: CASSYSGDTQYF. Written as DNA, the CDR3 is TGTGCCAGCAGTTATTCCGGAGATACGCAGTATTTT. The J gene is TRBJ2-3, the V gene TRBV6-5; D uncertain. This CDR3 spans 12 amino acids. V lost 3 bases and J 5 bases, leaving 6 bases between the germline ends. Germline CDR1 reads MNHEY; CDR2 reads SVGAGI.

The rearrangement joins TRBV23-1 to TRBJ2-1; 8 nucleotides align to TRBD2. TRBV23-1 is designated an ORF whose function remains uncertain. The CDR3 has 16 residues. V gave up 6 bases and J gave up 6 bases; unmatched junction bases: 13. The CDR3 loop is CASRWRTGTRVNEQFF. The CDR3 DNA is TGCGCCAGCAGGTGGCGAACCGGGACTAGAGTCAATGAGCAGTTCTTC.

Comment on this clone: The junction departs from the called germline gene at one end, perhaps through a read error. The chain has TRBV24-1 and TRBJ2-1, with no clear D. There are 12 residues in the CDR3. Germline-derived CDR1 and CDR2 are KGHDR and SFDVKD. Here the CDR3 reads CATSDSSNEQFF. The CDR3 DNA sequence: TGTGCCACCAGTGATTCCTCCAATGAGCAGTTCTTC.

The DNA of the CDR3 is TGTGCCAGCAGTGAACCCGGGAGGGGACAGTCCAACACTGAAGCTTTCTTT. Protein sequence: CASSEPGRGQSNTEAFF. The chain recombines TRBV25-1 with TRBJ1-1, with 7 bases lining up with TRBD1. V gave up 2 bases and J gave up 2 bases; unmatched junction bases: 11. CDR1 is MGHDK, CDR2 SYGVNS, per germline. This CDR3 spans 17 amino acids.

V is TRBV7-2 and J is TRBJ2-5; a weak D match, TRBD2 (5 bases). The V end lost 1 base, the J end lost 3 bases, and 9 bases lay between the germline ends. The CDR3 runs to 14 residues. Germline lookup yields CDR1 SGHTA and CDR2 FQGNSA. The CDR3 bases are TGTGCCAGCAGCTTAGTTTCGGGGAAAGAGACCCAGTACTTC. Protein: CASSLVSGKETQYF.

V gene TRBV28 combines with J gene TRBJ1-2, with D maybe TRBD1 (5 bases). In germline, CDR1 is MDHEN, CDR2 SYDVKM. The CDR3 length is 13 residues. V lost 3 bases and J lost 5, with 10 bases in between. CDR3 sequence reads: CASSLAGTYGYTF. The CDR3 coding sequence is TGTGCCAGCAGTTTGGCAGGGACTTATGGCTACACCTTC.

The chain couples TRBV2 to TRBJ1-6; TRBD1 matches at 9 bases. From germline, CDR1 is SNHLY and CDR2 FYNNEI. The trim removed 6 bases at V and 6 bases at J, leaving 0 bases unmatched. The CDR3 sequence is 13 residues long. The DNA of the CDR3 is TGTGCCAGCAGGGGACAGGGTAATTCACCCCTCCACTTT. Its translation is CASRGQGNSPLHF.

This clone was counted only a few times. The CDR3 nucleotides read TGTGCCAGCAGTTTGGAGGGGGCTTCTGGAAACACCATATATTTT. Protein product: CASSLEGASGNTIYF. This chain joins TRBV28 and TRBJ1-3; 7 positions agree with TRBD1. V gave up 3 bases and J gave up 1 base; unmatched junction bases: 3. The CDR3 is made up of 15 amino acids. Germline lookup yields CDR1 MDHEN and CDR2 SYDVKM.

This rearrangement joins TRBV7-2 to TRBJ2-3, with TRBD2 as a possible D gene (6 bases). CDR3 size: 15 residues. The V gene's germline CDR1 is SGHTA and CDR2 FQGNSA. The germline V and J ends were trimmed by 2 bases and 1 base, with 10 bases remaining between them. CDR3 in amino acids: CASSLFASGTDTQYF. The DNA of the CDR3 is TGTGCCAGCAGCTTATTTGCTAGCGGCACAGATACGCAGTATTTT.

The rearrangement joins TRBV13 to TRBJ2-2, with TRBD2 as a possible D gene (6 bases). Trimming pared 1 base from V and 0 bases from J, leaving 6 bases between. Germline V CDR1 and CDR2: PRHDT, FYEKMQ (reference sequence). This CDR3 region has 15 residues. The CDR3 sequence: CASSLAGANTGELFF. CDR3 coding DNA: TGTGCCAGCAGCTTAGCGGGAGCGAACACCGGGGAGCTGTTTTTT. Based on the CDR3 plus reference TRBV13 and TRBJ2-2, the full variable domain is AAGVIQSPRHLIKEKRETATLKCYPIPRHDTVYWYQQGPGQDPQFLISFYEKMQSDKGSIPDRFSAQQFSDYHSELNMSSLELGDSALYFCASSLAGANTGELFFGEGSRLTVL.

This clone was found once. The rearrangement links TRBV6-5 to TRBJ2-5; 10 bases are a match to TRBD1. Germline V gene lookup returns CDR1 MNHEY and CDR2 SVGAGI. The CDR3 is made up of 15 amino acids. Germline trimming cut 4 bases from V and 2 bases from J; bases unmatched to any gene: 4. In DNA, the CDR3 is TGTGCCAGCAGTTCTGAGGACAGGGGGCAAGAGACCCAGTACTTC. Translated, it gives CASSSEDRGQETQYF.

Notes on this clone: At one end the junction does not follow the germline gene, possibly because of a read error. The CDR3 sequence: CASTRVTAPNAEAFF. The CDR3 DNA reads as TGTGCCAGCACCAGAGTGACAGCCCCGAACGCTGAAGCTTTCTTT. This sequence joins TRBV6-5 and TRBJ1-1, with D maybe TRBD1 (5 bases). Per germline, CDR1 MNHEY and CDR2 SVGAGI. This CDR3 is built from 15 residues.

The rearrangement uses TRBV3-1 (or the pseudogene TRBV3-2) and TRBJ1-2, with a tentative D call TRBD1 (5 bases). Germline V gene lookup returns CDR1 LGHDT and CDR2 YNNKEL (reference sequence). Between the trimmed V and J ends, which lost 0 bases and 5 bases, there was a span of 10 bases. The CDR3 contains 14 residues. The CDR3 region is CASSQDRGKYGYTF. CDR3 nucleotides: TGTGCCAGCAGCCAAGATAGGGGAAAATATGGCTACACCTTC.

This clone was recorded a few times. This chain joins TRBV9 and TRBJ1-6; tentatively, D is TRBD1 (6 bases). The ends were cut back, 3 bases at V and 9 bases at J, with 7 bases in the middle. In germline, CDR1 is SGDLS, CDR2 YYNGEE. This CDR3 is 12 amino acids long. DNA for the CDR3: TGTGCCAGCAGCGGAGGGGGTTCACCCCTCCACTTT. This gives the protein CASSGGGSPLHF.

The chain carries TRBV19 and TRBJ1-2; 10 positions agree with TRBD1. V was pared by 5 bases and J by 3 bases, with 3 bases of the junction left unmatched. This CDR3 spans 14 amino acids. Germline CDR1 is LNHDA and CDR2 is SQIVND (reference sequence). CDR3 amino acids: CASSPGQGHYGYTF. The DNA of the CDR3 is TGTGCCAGTAGTCCGGGACAGGGGCACTATGGCTACACCTTC.

This clone was recorded a few times. The chain combines TRBV6-2 or TRBV6-3 with TRBJ2-2; D is ambiguous. V gave up 5 bases and J gave up 5 bases, with 9 bases separating them. There are 13 residues in the CDR3. Germline CDR1 is MNHEY and CDR2 is SVGEGT. CDR3: CASSLLETGELFF. DNA for the CDR3: TGTGCCAGCAGTCTCTTGGAGACCGGGGAGCTGTTTTTT.